This T cell receptor (beta chain) emerged from a study of a mutant IDH1 vaccine in newly diagnosed glioma. Overall study context: Treated patients, approximately 60% male and roughly 40% female, averaged about 40 years of age.

With regard to this clone: What it binds is not known.

Sample time point: week 47, end of study. One vaccine dose held 300 ug of mutant IDH1 20-mer peptide and came with topical imiquimod. Profiled with immunoSEQ multiplex PCR; TCRdb holds only in-frame clones, not every one. Counted here are tens of thousands of clones, around 82% occurring once; the ten biggest clones make up around 20%. CDR1 is MNHNS and CDR2 is SASEGT in the germline V gene. Trimming pared 5 bases from V and 15 bases from J, leaving 22 bases between. The CDR3 sequence is 14 residues long. The starting material was PBMCs, obtained from a glioma patient whose treatment included an IDH1 peptide vaccine. The chain has TRBV6-1 and TRBJ1-4, with D perhaps TRBD1 (5 bases). The origin of this receptor is a man aged 18 to 35 with glioma. Some clones in this sample may be carry-over from other donors' samples. As DNA, the CDR3 is TGTGCCAGCAGTCCAGACGGGGCCATGGGGGTGGTGTTTTTT. It is translated as CASSPDGAMGVVFF.